This T cell receptor (beta chain) was captured in a study of blood T cell repertoires in COVID-19. Study summary: Researchers got acute and convalescent COVID-19 samples from the United States, Italy and Spain. Sources were T cells, B-cell-depleted T cells, or PBMCs; the material itself was cDNA or gDNA.

Authors' processing steps: Using reference gene primer amplification, nucleated cell counts were estimated. Data came from immunoSEQ multiplex PCR; TCRdb stores just in-frame clones and leaves some out. The DNA was the basis for D and trimming; V, J and clone size are from that table. The sample consists of 250,000 to 400,000 clones, about 91% of them appearing once. V lost 6 bases, J lost 1 base, and 5 bases stayed unmatched. The CDR3 is 14 residues long. Germline loops: CDR1 SEHNR, CDR2 FQNEAQ (reference sequence). What was sequenced was peripheral blood. This receptor was taken from a woman aged 25 to 39 with COVID-19, enrolled during active disease. The gene calls are TRBV7-9 and TRBJ1-1, with 7 nucleotides matching TRBD1. CDR3 protein: CASRSPGGNTEAFF. CDR3 in DNA: TGTGCCAGCAGGAGTCCAGGGGGGAACACTGAAGCTTTCTTT.